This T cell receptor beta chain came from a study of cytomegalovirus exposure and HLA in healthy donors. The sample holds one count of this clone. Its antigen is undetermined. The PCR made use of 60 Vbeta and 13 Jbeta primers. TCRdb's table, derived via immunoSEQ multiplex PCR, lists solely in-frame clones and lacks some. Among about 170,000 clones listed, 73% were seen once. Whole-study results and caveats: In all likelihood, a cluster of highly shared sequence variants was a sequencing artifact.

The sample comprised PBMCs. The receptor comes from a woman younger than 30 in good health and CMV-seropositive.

Here the CDR3 reads CASSQPDEGRAQETQYF. Written as DNA, the CDR3 is TGTGCCAGCAGCCAGCCAGACGAGGGAAGGGCCCAAGAGACCCAGTACTTC. This sequence joins TRBV4-2 and TRBJ2-5; a possible D gene is TRBD2 (5 bases). Trimming shortened V by 3 bases and J by 1 base, and 18 bases separated the two germline ends. CDR1 LGHNA and CDR2 YNFKEQ come from the germline V gene. The CDR3 length is 17 residues.